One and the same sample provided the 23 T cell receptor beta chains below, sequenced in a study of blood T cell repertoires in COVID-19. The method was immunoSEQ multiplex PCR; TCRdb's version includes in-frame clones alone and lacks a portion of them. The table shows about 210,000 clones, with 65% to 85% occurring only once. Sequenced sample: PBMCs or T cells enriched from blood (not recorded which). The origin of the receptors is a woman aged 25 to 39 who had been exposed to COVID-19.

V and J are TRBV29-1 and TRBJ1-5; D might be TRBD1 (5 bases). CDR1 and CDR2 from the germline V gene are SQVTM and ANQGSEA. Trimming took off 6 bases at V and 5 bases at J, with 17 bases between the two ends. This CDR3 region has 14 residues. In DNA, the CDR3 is TGCAGCGTGGGAACAGGATCTCGGGATCAGCCCCAGCATTTT. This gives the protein CSVGTGSRDQPQHF.

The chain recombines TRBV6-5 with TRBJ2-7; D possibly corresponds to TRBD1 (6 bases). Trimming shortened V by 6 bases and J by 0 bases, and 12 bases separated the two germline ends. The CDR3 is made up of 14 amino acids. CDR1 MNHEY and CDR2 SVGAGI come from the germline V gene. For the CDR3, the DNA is TGTGCCAGCAGCGACCGAGGGGGCTCCTACGAGCAGTACTTC. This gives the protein CASSDRGGSYEQYF.

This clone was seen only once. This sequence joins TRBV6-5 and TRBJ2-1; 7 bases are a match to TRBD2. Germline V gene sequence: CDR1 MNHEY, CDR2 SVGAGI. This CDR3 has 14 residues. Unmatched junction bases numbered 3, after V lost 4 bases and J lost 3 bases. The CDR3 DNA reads TGTGCCAGCAGTTCCAGCGGGATCTACAATGAGCAGTTCTTC. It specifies CASSSSGIYNEQFF.

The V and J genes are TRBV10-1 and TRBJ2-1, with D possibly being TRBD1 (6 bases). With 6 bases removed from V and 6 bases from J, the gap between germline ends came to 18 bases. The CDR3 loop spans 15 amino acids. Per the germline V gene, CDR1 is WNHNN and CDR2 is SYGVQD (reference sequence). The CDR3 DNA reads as TGCGCCAGCAGCGTCCTAGGGGGTGGACGCAATGAGCAGTTCTTC. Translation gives CASSVLGGGRNEQFF.

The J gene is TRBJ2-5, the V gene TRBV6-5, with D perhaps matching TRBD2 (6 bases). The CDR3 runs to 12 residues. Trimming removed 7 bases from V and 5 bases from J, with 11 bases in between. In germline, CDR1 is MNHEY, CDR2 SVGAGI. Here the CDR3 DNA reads TGTGCCAGCATGCGACGGGGGGAGACCCAGTACTTC. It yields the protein CASMRRGETQYF.

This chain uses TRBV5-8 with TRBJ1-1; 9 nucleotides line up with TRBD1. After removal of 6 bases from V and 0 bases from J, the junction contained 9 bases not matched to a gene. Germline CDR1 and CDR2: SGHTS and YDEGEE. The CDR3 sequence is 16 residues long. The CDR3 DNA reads TGTGCCAGCAACACACCGGGACAGGGTTTGAACACTGAAGCTTTCTTT. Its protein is CASNTPGQGLNTEAFF.

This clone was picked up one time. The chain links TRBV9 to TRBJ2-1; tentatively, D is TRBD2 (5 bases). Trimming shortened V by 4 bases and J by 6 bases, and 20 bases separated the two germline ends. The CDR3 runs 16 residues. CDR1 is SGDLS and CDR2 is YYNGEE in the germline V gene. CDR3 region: CASSLGVGIGPNEQFF. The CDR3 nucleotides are TGTGCCAGCAGCCTAGGAGTCGGGATCGGCCCCAATGAGCAGTTCTTC.

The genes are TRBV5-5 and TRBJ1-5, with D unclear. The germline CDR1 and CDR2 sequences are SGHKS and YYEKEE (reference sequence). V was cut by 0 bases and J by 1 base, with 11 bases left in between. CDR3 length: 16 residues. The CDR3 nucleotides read TGTGCCAGCAGCTTGGGGCGCGACATGAGCAATCAGCCCCAGCATTTT. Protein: CASSLGRDMSNQPQHF.

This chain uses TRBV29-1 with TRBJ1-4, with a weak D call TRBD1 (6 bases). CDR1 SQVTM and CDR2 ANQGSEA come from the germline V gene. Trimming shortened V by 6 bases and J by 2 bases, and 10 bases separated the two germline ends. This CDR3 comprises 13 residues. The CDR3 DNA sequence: TGCAGCGTCCGCAGGGGCACTAATGAAAAACTGTTTTTT. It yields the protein CSVRRGTNEKLFF.

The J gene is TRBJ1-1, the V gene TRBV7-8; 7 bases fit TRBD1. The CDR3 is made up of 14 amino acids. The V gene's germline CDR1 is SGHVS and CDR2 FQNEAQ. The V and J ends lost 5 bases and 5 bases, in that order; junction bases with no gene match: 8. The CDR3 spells CASSNGQVGTEAFF. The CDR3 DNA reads TGTGCCAGCAGCAACGGACAGGTGGGGACTGAAGCTTTCTTT. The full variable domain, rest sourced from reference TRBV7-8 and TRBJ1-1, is GAGVSQSPRYKVAKRGQDVALRCDPISGHVSLFWYQQALGQGPEFLTYFQNEAQLDKSGLPSDRFFAERPEGSVSTLKIQRTQQEDSAVYLCASSNGQVGTEAFFGQGTRLTVV.

The CDR3 spells CASSLYRGNGYTF. The DNA of the CDR3 is TGTGCCAGCAGTTTATACAGGGGAAACGGCTACACCTTC. The rearrangement links TRBV27 to TRBJ1-2, with 7 bases that match TRBD1. The V gene end was trimmed by 1 base and the J gene end by 8 bases; junction bases not matched to a gene: 4. The CDR3 is 13 residues long. Germline V CDR1 and CDR2: MNHEY, SMNVEV (reference sequence).

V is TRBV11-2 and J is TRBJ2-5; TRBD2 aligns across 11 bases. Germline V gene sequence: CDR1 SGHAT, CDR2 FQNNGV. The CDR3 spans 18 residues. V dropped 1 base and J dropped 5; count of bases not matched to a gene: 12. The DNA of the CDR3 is TGTGCCAGCAGCTTAGTAATCGGGGCTAGCGGGGGGAGGGAGACCCAGTACTTC. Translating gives CASSLVIGASGGRETQYF.

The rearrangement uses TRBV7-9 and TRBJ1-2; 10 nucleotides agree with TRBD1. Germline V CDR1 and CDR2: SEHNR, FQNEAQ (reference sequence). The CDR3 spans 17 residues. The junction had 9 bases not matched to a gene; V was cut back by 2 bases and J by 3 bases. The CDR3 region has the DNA TGTGCCAGCAGCTTATTACCGGGACAGGGGCACGACTATGGCTACACCTTC. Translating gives CASSLLPGQGHDYGYTF.

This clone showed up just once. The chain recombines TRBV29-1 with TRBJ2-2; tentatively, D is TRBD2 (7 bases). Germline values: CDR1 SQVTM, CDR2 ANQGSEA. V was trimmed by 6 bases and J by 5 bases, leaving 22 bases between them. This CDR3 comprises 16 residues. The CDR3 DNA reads TGCAGCGTCCCCACGTGGGGGGGGGCGGTTACCGGGGAGCTGTTTTTT. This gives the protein CSVPTWGGAVTGELFF.

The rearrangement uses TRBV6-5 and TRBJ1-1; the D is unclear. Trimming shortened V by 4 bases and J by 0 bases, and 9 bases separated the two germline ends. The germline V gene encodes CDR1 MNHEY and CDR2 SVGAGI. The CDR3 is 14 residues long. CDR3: CASSLREMNTEAFF. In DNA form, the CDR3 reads TGTGCCAGCAGTTTAAGGGAGATGAACACTGAAGCTTTCTTT.

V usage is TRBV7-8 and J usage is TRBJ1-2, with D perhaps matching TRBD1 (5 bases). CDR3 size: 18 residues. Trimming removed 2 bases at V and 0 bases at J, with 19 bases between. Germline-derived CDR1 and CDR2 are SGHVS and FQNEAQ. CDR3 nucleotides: TGTGCCAGCAGCTTATATGGCGCACTTGAGACAGCTAACTATGGCTACACCTTC. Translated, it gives CASSLYGALETANYGYTF.

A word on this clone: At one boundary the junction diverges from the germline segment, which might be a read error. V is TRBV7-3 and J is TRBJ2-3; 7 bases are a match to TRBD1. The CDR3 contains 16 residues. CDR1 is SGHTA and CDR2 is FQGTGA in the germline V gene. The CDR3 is CASSLTGTGVTDTQYF. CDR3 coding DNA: TGTGCCAGCAGTTTAACGGGAACAGGGGTCACAGATACGCAGTATTTT.

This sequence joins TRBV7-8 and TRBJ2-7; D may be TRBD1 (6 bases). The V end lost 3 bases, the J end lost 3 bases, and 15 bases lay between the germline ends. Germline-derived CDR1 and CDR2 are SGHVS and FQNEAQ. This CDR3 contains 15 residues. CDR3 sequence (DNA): TGTGCCAGCAGCTTTACTTACAGGGACATCTACGAGCAGTACTTC. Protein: CASSFTYRDIYEQYF. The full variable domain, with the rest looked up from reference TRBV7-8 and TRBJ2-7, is GAGVSQSPRYKVAKRGQDVALRCDPISGHVSLFWYQQALGQGPEFLTYFQNEAQLDKSGLPSDRFFAERPEGSVSTLKIQRTQQEDSAVYLCASSFTYRDIYEQYFGPGTRLTVT.

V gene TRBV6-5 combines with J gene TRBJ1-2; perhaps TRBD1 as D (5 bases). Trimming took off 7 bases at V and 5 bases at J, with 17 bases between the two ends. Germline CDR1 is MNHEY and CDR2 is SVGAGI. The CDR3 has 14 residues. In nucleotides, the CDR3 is TGTGCCAGCACCCTAGGAAGGGGTGCGTATGGCTACACCTTC. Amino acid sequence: CASTLGRGAYGYTF.

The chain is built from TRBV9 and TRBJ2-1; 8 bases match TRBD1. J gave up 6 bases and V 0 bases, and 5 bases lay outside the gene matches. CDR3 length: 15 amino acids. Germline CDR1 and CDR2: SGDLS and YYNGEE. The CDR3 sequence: CASSVGQGSVNEQFF. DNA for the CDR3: TGTGCCAGCAGCGTAGGACAGGGGTCGGTCAATGAGCAGTTCTTC. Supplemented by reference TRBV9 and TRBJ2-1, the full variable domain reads DSGVTQTPKHLITATGQRVTLRCSPRSGDLSVYWYQQSLDQGLQFLIQYYNGEERAKGNILERFSAQQFPDLHSELNLSSLELGDSALYFCASSVGQGSVNEQFFGPGTRLTVL.

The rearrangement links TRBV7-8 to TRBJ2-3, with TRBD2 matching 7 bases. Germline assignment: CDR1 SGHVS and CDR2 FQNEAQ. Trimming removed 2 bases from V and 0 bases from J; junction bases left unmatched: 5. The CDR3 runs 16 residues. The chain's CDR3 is CASSLFGGGSTDTQYF. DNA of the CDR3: TGTGCCAGCAGCTTATTTGGGGGGGGGAGCACAGATACGCAGTATTTT.

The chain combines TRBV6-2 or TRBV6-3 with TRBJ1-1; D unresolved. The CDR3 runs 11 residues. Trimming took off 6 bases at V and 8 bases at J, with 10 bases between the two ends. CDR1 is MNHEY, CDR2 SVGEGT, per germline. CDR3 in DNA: TGTGCCAGCAGCATGGGAGGGGAAGCTTTCTTT. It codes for CASSMGGEAFF.

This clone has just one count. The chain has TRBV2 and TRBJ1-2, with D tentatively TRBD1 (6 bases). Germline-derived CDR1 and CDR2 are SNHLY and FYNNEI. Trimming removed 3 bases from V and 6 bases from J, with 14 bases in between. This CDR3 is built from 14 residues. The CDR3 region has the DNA TGTGCCAGCAGTGATACTTGGGCAGGGGATGGCTACACCTTC. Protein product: CASSDTWAGDGYTF.